A selection of T cell receptor beta chains follows, all from one sample in a study of T-cell memory formation after mild COVID-19. A single record per CDR3 protein comes from TCRdb applying MiXCR to the 5' RACE reads. The sample shows 350,000 to 500,000 distinct CDR3 sequences, 20% to 30% of them seen only once. The sample was PBMCs or a T cell subset sorted from them (not recorded which). All receptors derive from an adult woman who had mild COVID-19 (a few samples of this study predate the infection). Cell type and time point are not known. CDR3s include the opening cysteine and the closing phenylalanine or tryptophan. D genes are given only for firm matches. The size entry is marked missing in some rows and otherwise reads once, few, many or a size class.

D gene	CDR3 length	clone size	V gene	J gene	CDR3 protein	CDR3 DNA
TRBD1	17	.	TRBV9	TRBJ1-4	CASSARQGAATNEKLFF	TGTGCCAGCAGCGCTAGACAGGGAGCAGCAACTAATGAAAAACTGTTTTTT
TRBD1	14	.	TRBV2	TRBJ1-2	CARGVPGTDYGYTF	TGTGCCAGAGGCGTCCCCGGGACAGATTATGGCTACACCTTC
.	12	few	TRBV27	TRBJ2-2	CASRHPPGELFF	TGTGCCAGCAGACACCCCCCAGGGGAGCTGTTTTTT
.	14	few	TRBV3-1	TRBJ1-6	CASSQEGLGSPLHF	TGTGCCAGCAGCCAAGAGGGACTTGGGTCACCCCTCCACTTT
TRBD1	15	.	TRBV7-2	TRBJ2-7	CASSSRTGGAYEQYF	TGTGCCAGCAGCTCTAGGACAGGGGGAGCCTACGAGCAGTACTTC
.	13	.	TRBV14	TRBJ2-1	CASSQMVYNEQFF	TGTGCCAGCAGCCAAATGGTCTACAATGAGCAGTTCTTC
.	15	few	TRBV3-1	TRBJ1-6	CASSSYKGHNSPLHF	TGTGCCAGCAGCTCTTACAAGGGACATAATTCACCCCTCCACTTT
.	11	few	TRBV4-1	TRBJ2-1	CASSQQHEQFF	TGCGCCAGCAGCCAACAGCATGAGCAGTTCTTC
.	14	.	TRBV19	TRBJ1-3	CASRMSNSGNTIYF	TGTGCCAGTAGGATGAGTAACTCTGGAAACACCATATATTTT
TRBD1	14	many	TRBV5-1	TRBJ2-3	CASSPGQSTDTQYF	TGCGCCAGCAGCCCGGGACAGAGCACAGATACGCAGTATTTT
.	15	.	TRBV27	TRBJ2-7	CASSLFPGWDYEQYF	TGTGCCAGCAGTTTATTTCCAGGGTGGGACTACGAGCAGTACTTC
.	15	few	TRBV7-9	TRBJ2-7	CASSPARYYLYEQYF	TGTGCCAGCAGCCCGGCGCGCTATTACCTCTACGAGCAGTACTTC
.	16	few	TRBV24-1	TRBJ2-1	CATSDFRRDTLLEQFF	TGTGCCACCAGTGATTTTCGACGGGACACCCTTTTGGAGCAGTTCTTC
TRBD1	14	many	TRBV12-3/TRBV12-4	TRBJ2-3	CASGNRGGTDTQYF	TGTGCCAGCGGAAACAGGGGCGGCACAGATACGCAGTATTTT
TRBD1	18	.	TRBV29-1	TRBJ2-1	CSARGGTGGEGGYNEQFF	TGCAGCGCCCGGGGTGGGACAGGGGGCGAAGGGGGATACAATGAGCAGTTCTTC
.	14	.	TRBV29-1	TRBJ1-1	CSVRTGTTGTEAFF	TGCAGCGTTCGTACCGGGACGACCGGAACTGAAGCTTTCTTT
.	16	few	TRBV20-1	TRBJ1-2	CSARPPADLSSYGYTF	TGCAGTGCTAGACCTCCAGCGGACCTCAGCAGCTATGGCTACACCTTC
TRBD1	13	.	TRBV12-3/TRBV12-4	TRBJ2-7	CASSQLTGAEQYF	TGTGCCAGCAGTCAATTAACAGGGGCCGAGCAGTACTTC
.	18	.	TRBV24-1	TRBJ2-3	CATSDSSYRFGDTDTQYF	TGTGCCACCAGTGATTCCTCCTACAGGTTTGGGGACACAGATACGCAGTATTTT
.	12	few	TRBV10-3	TRBJ1-3	CAISRGGNTIYF	TGTGCCATCAGTCGCGGTGGAAACACCATATATTTT
.	15	.	TRBV7-2	TRBJ2-1	CASSSQGAPENEQFF	TGTGCCAGCAGCTCCCAAGGCGCACCCGAGAATGAGCAGTTCTTC
.	12	few	TRBV7-8	TRBJ2-7	CASSYGDYEQYF	TGTGCCAGCAGCTACGGGGACTACGAGCAGTACTTC
TRBD2	15	few	TRBV7-9	TRBJ2-7	CASSLTASGDYEQYF	TGTGCCAGCAGCTTAACGGCTAGCGGGGATTACGAGCAGTACTTC
TRBD2	16	.	TRBV12-3/TRBV12-4	TRBJ2-1	CASSLDGAGGPDEQFF	TGTGCCAGCAGTTTAGATGGGGCGGGAGGGCCCGATGAGCAGTTCTTC
TRBD2	18	few	TRBV5-6	TRBJ2-5	CASSVALGTSGEQETQYF	TGTGCCAGCAGCGTGGCCCTTGGGACTAGCGGGGAACAAGAGACCCAGTACTTC
.	14	few	TRBV7-8	TRBJ2-7	CASSLRAITYEQYF	TGTGCCAGCAGCTTACGGGCCATCACCTACGAGCAGTACTTC
.	13	.	TRBV5-1	TRBJ2-1	CASNDIGYNEQFF	TGCGCCAGCAACGACATAGGATACAATGAGCAGTTCTTC